This TCR beta chain was sequenced for a study of T cell repertoires in cytomegalovirus infection. Turning to the study itself: In public TCR beta signatures, there were indications of both CMV infection and matching HLA type.

Study findings and constraints: Carriers of CMV and the relevant HLA type were discriminated by public TCR beta frequency.

Trimming pared 3 bases from V and 0 bases from J, leaving 11 bases between. CDR3 length equals 14 residues. The germline gives CDR1 DFQATT, CDR2 SNEGSKA (reference sequence). TCRdb reprocessed the reads via MiXCR and lists one record per CDR3 protein. The table shows some 110,000 distinct CDR3 sequences, with roughly a tenth occurring only once. A remark on this clonotype: Its antigen is unknown.

The sample was PBMCs, sequenced either directly or after in vitro stimulation (not recorded which). This rearrangement joins TRBV20-1 to TRBJ1-1, with a tentative D call TRBD1 (5 bases). The receptor's source is a human donor in good health (CMV status not recorded). Some clones in this sample may be carry-over from other donors' samples. The CDR3 loop reads CSARWRGLNTEAFF. The CDR3 bases are TGCAGTGCTAGGTGGCGGGGACTGAACACTGAAGCTTTCTTT.